These T cell receptor beta chains were read from a single sample in a study of OX40 agonist ivuxolimab in advanced cancers. Some clones are missing from TCRdb's copy, which holds only in-frame ones; the method was immunoSEQ multiplex PCR. The table includes tens of thousands of clones, approximately 91% detected once. Here the sequenced sample was CD4+ or CD8+ T cells sorted from blood, taken in a trial of the OX40 agonist ivuxolimab. These receptors all stem from an adult with an advanced solid tumor such as melanoma, head and neck, liver or kidney cancer. Both conserved end residues are part of each CDR3. The D gene is left open where the match is weak. Expanded clones get a size class; other rows say once, few or many, or leave the size out.

TGTGCCAGCAGCTTACCAGTAGACGCCACCACAGATACGCAGTATTTT | CASSLPVDATTDTQYF | TRBV7-8 | NA | TRBJ2-3 | NA
TGTGCCAGCAGTTTAGTTGGTGGTTACGAGCAGTACTTC | CASSLVGGYEQYF | TRBV27 | NA | TRBJ2-7 | NA
TGTGCCAGCAGTTTATCGGGGGCAGATGGGGCCAACGTCCTGACTTTC | CASSLSGADGANVLTF | TRBV28 | NA | TRBJ2-6 | NA
TGCGCCAGCAGCCAGGGAACGGGGTTAGGCTACACCTTC | CASSQGTGLGYTF | TRBV4-3 | NA | TRBJ1-2 | NA
TGTGCCAGCAGCTTATTCCTAGCGGGAGGGCCCTCCCCAGATACGCAGTATTTT | CASSLFLAGGPSPDTQYF | TRBV7-2 | NA | TRBJ2-3 | TRBD2
TGTGCCAGCAGCGTCCCTAATCTCGAGACCCAGTACTTC | CASSVPNLETQYF | TRBV7-2 | NA | TRBJ2-5 | NA
TGTGCCAGCAGTGAACAACCGACAGGGGGTGAAAAACTGTTTTTT | CASSEQPTGGEKLFF | TRBV6-1 | NA | TRBJ1-4 | TRBD1
TGTGCCAGCAGCCCACCCCGAGCGGGAGTCTATGAGCAGTTCTTC | CASSPPRAGVYEQFF | TRBV13 | NA | TRBJ2-1 | TRBD2
TGCGCCAGCAGCCAAGATCTCGGGGAGCTGTTTTTT | CASSQDLGELFF | TRBV4-3 | NA | TRBJ2-2 | NA
TGTGCCAGCAGCTTAGCCGACTACCCAACTAATGAAAAACTGTTTTTT | CASSLADYPTNEKLFF | TRBV7-8 | NA | TRBJ1-4 | NA
TGTGCCAGCAGCTTAGGATTAGGTTGGACTGAAGCTTTCTTT | CASSLGLGWTEAFF | TRBV7-9 | NA | TRBJ1-1 | NA
TGTGCCAGCAGCTTAGTTTCGCGAGCAGCGGGAGGACTAACAGATACGCAGTATTTT | CASSLVSRAAGGLTDTQYF | TRBV11-3 | NA | TRBJ2-3 | TRBD2
TGTGCCAGCAGCTTCCAGGGCTACTACAATGAGCAGTTCTTC | CASSFQGYYNEQFF | TRBV14 | NA | TRBJ2-1 | NA
TGTGCCAGCAGTTACTCCTTAGGGACCGGGGAGCTGTTTTTT | CASSYSLGTGELFF | TRBV6-6 | NA | TRBJ2-2 | NA
TGTGCCAGCAGCTTTTGGACTCTAGCCGGATCCGAATACGGTCGTTACGAGCAGTACTTC | CASSFWTLAGSEYGRYEQYF | TRBV7-8 | NA | TRBJ2-7 | NA
TGTGCCAGCAGTTACGGACAGGGGGCGGATACGCAGTATTTT | CASSYGQGADTQYF | TRBV6-5 | NA | TRBJ2-3 | TRBD1
TGTGCCAGCAGTTACAGGGTGGCGGGAGGGAATGAGCAGTTCTTC | CASSYRVAGGNEQFF | TRBV6-5 | NA | TRBJ2-1 | TRBD2
TGTGCCAGCCGGGGATCGGGGGGGTTTCGCTATGGCTACACCTTC | CASRGSGGFRYGYTF | TRBV27 | few | TRBJ1-2 | NA
TGTGCCAGCAGCCTTAGTCCCGACGGTTATCAGCCCCAGCATTTT | CASSLSPDGYQPQHF | TRBV11-2 | NA | TRBJ1-5 | NA
TGTGCCAGCAGAGACGGAGCCGAAGCTTTCTTT | CASRDGAEAFF | TRBV6-5 | NA | TRBJ1-1 | NA
TGTGCCAGCACCGCTACAGGGGAATGGACTAACTCTGGAAACACCATATATTTT | CASTATGEWTNSGNTIYF | TRBV28 | NA | TRBJ1-3 | TRBD1
TGTGCCAGCAGCTTAGGCGCAGATACGCAGTATTTT | CASSLGADTQYF | TRBV13 | NA | TRBJ2-3 | NA
TGTGCCAGCAGCGTAGCTACAGGGAGCTCCTACAATGAGCAGTTCTTC | CASSVATGSSYNEQFF | TRBV9 | once | TRBJ2-1 | NA
TGTGCCAGTAGTCCATCTCAGTGGCAGGACACTGAAGCTTTCTTT | CASSPSQWQDTEAFF | TRBV19 | few | TRBJ1-1 | NA
TGCGCCAGCAGCCAAGAAACTAGCAGCACAGATACGCAGTATTTT | CASSQETSSTDTQYF | TRBV4-3 | NA | TRBJ2-3 | NA
TGTGCCAGCAGCCAGAGGGGTAGGACCGGGGAGCTGTTTTTT | CASSQRGRTGELFF | TRBV11-3 | NA | TRBJ2-2 | NA
TGTGCCAGCAGCTTAGGCCCCTCCGAGGAGCTGTTTTTT | CASSLGPSEELFF | TRBV13 | few | TRBJ2-2 | NA
TGTGCCAGCAGCCAAGATTTGGACACCGTCTCTGGAAACACCATATATTTT | CASSQDLDTVSGNTIYF | TRBV4-2 | NA | TRBJ1-3 | NA
TGCGCCAGCAGCCCGCCCGGCAGCAATGAGCAGTTCTTC | CASSPPGSNEQFF | TRBV4-3 | NA | TRBJ2-1 | NA
TGTGCCAGCAGCCAAGACCAGGGAGGGGGAGAGACCCAGTACTTC | CASSQDQGGGETQYF | TRBV4-2 | few | TRBJ2-5 | NA
TGTGCCAGCAGCACCCCGACCCCGCCGATTCTAACCTACGAGCAGTACTTC | CASSTPTPPILTYEQYF | TRBV5-5 | NA | TRBJ2-7 | NA
TGTGCCAGCAGCCAATTCCCGGGGAGCAATCAGCCCCAGCATTTT | CASSQFPGSNQPQHF | TRBV16 | once | TRBJ1-5 | NA
TGTGCCAGCAGCTACGGACACACAAACACTGAAGCTTTCTTT | CASSYGHTNTEAFF | TRBV7-8 | once | TRBJ1-1 | NA
TGTGCCAGCAGCTTATCGGGCGGGAGTGTATACAATGAGCAGTTCTTC | CASSLSGGSVYNEQFF | TRBV11-1 | NA | TRBJ2-1 | TRBD2
TGTGCCAGCAGTGACAGGACAGAGGGTGAGGAGTATTTT | CASSDRTEGEEYF | TRBV6-1 | medium-sized | TRBJ2-3 | NA
TGTGCCAGCAGCTTACTTTTAGGGGAGGGGTGGAATGAGCAGTTCTTC | CASSLLLGEGWNEQFF | TRBV7-9 | NA | TRBJ2-1 | TRBD2
TGTGCCAGCAGACCCCGACTCCTAACGGGTGAAAAACTGTTTTTT | CASRPRLLTGEKLFF | TRBV28 | NA | TRBJ1-4 | NA
TGTGCCAGCAGCTTAGTTCACAGGGGTTTCGGGCATGAGCAGTTCTTC | CASSLVHRGFGHEQFF | TRBV11-3 | NA | TRBJ2-1 | TRBD1
TGTGCCAGCTCCTGGGGGGAGGGCCTCGAGCAGTACTTC | CASSWGEGLEQYF | TRBV28 | NA | TRBJ2-7 | TRBD2
TGTGCCAGCAGTACCGGACTAGCGGGAGGCGAGCAGTACTTC | CASSTGLAGGEQYF | TRBV6-6 | few | TRBJ2-7 | TRBD2
TGTGCCAGCAGCTCCCCCACCCCCTCCTACGAGCAGTACTTC | CASSSPTPSYEQYF | TRBV5-4 | NA | TRBJ2-7 | NA
TGTGCCAGCAGTTACTATAGTCGGGAGACCCAGTACTTC | CASSYYSRETQYF | TRBV6-5 | NA | TRBJ2-5 | NA
TGTGCCAGCAGCTTCAAGAGCGGGAGTCGGTACAATGAGCAGTTCTTC | CASSFKSGSRYNEQFF | TRBV7-9 | NA | TRBJ2-1 | TRBD2
TGTGCCAGCCCCCCGGCGGCGATACGCTCCTACAATGAGCAGTTCTTC | CASPPAAIRSYNEQFF | TRBV18 | NA | TRBJ2-1 | NA
TGTGCCAGCAGCCCGACCTTTTTCTCCTACGAGCAGTACTTC | CASSPTFFSYEQYF | TRBV11-2 | NA | TRBJ2-7 | NA
TGTGCCAGCAGTTACTCAACGGGGGCGTTCGGGGAGCTGTTTTTT | CASSYSTGAFGELFF | TRBV6-6 | NA | TRBJ2-2 | NA
TGTGCCAGCAGCTTGGAGGTTCTAGCGGTTAGCACAGATACGCAGTATTTT | CASSLEVLAVSTDTQYF | TRBV5-4 | NA | TRBJ2-3 | TRBD2